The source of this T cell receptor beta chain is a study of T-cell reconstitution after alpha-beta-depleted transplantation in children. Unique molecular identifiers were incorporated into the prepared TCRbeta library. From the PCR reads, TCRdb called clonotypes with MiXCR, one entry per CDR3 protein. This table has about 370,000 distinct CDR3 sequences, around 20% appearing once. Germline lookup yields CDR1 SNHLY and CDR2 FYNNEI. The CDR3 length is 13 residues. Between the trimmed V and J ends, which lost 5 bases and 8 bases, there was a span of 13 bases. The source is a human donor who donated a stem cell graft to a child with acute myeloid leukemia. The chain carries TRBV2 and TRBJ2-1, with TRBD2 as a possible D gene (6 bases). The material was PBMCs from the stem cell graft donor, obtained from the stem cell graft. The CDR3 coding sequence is TGTGCCAGCAGTCGAGCGGGCTGGGATGAGCAGTTCTTC. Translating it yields CASSRAGWDEQFF.